This T cell receptor beta chain is from a study of tissue T cells after allogeneic stem cell transplantation. The overall study: Patients with graft-versus-host disease had grafts: several unmodified, three CD34-selected and T-cell-depleted. Study-level points and caveats: This small cohort was clinically heterogeneous, and sampling depth was a limitation.

As for this clone: Its target is not known.

Enrolled prospectively were adult allogeneic hematopoietic cell transplant recipients whose graft-versus-host disease was steroid-refractory. Sequencing of TCRbeta CDR3 at survey depth gave sequences and template counts. Data came from immunoSEQ multiplex PCR; TCRdb stores just in-frame clones and leaves some out. The sample yields 6,000 to 9,500 clones, 65% to 85% seen once. Germline loops: CDR1 MDHEN, CDR2 SYDVKM. There are 16 residues in the CDR3. The V and J ends lost 5 bases and 0 bases, in that order; junction bases with no gene match: 8. Sequenced material: skin, taken at autopsy. The sequence came from an older male patient with steroid-refractory graft-versus-host disease after an allogeneic stem cell transplant. Some of these T cells may belong to the graft donor. This sequence joins TRBV28 and TRBJ2-5; TRBD2 matches 8 bases. This CDR3 is CASSILAAPYQETQYF. CDR3 sequence (DNA): TGTGCCAGCAGTATACTAGCGGCCCCGTACCAAGAGACCCAGTACTTC.